The present TCR beta chain was sequenced within a study of a mutant IDH1 vaccine in newly diagnosed glioma. About the study: Treated individuals were around 60% male and 37.5% female, averaging about 42 years of age. Patients had received radiotherapy, temozolomide, or both previously, most receiving both.

This CDR3 is built from 13 residues. The V gene's germline CDR1 is SNHLY and CDR2 FYNNEI. V lost 4 bases and J lost 8; bases outside the gene matches: 4. General study results and limits: Seemingly, top peripheral T cell clonotype changes bore no relation to pseudoprogression.

This clone came up a few times. What it binds is unknown. The time point here: baseline, week 1 (first vaccination visit). Treatment defined: pre-vaccination baseline after standard-of-care therapy. Some clones are missing from TCRdb's copy, which holds only in-frame ones; the method was immunoSEQ multiplex PCR. This repertoire shows tens of thousands of clones, roughly 80% found once; its top ten account for about 21%. The chain recombines TRBV2 with TRBJ1-4; 7 bases agree with TRBD1. The sequencing here drew on PBMCs, taken from a glioma patient treated with radiotherapy, temozolomide or both. The source of this sequence is a man aged 30 to 45 with glioma. The CDR3 bases are TGTGCCAGCAGTGGACAGGGTATAGAAAAACTGTTTTTT. It yields the protein CASSGQGIEKLFF.